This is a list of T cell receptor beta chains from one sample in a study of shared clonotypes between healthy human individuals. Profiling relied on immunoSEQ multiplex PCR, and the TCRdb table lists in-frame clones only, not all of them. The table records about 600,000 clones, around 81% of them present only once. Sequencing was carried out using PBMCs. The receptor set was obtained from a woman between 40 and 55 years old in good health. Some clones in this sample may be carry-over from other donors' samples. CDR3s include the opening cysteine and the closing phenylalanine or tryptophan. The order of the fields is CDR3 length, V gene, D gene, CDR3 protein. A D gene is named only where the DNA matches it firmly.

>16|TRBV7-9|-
CASSSPTWTSTDTQYF
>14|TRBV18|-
CASSPGQYSNGYTF
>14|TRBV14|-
CASSQLTSTDTQYF
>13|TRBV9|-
CASSVAGTNEQFF
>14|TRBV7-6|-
CASSLDLGPYEQYF
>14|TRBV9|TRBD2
CASSVGAGEETQYF
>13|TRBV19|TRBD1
CASGGTGWQPQHF
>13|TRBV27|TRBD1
CASRGTAYNEQFF
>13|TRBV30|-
CASGGGSGETQYF
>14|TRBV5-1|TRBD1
CASSLDRGQGEQYF